This record concerns one T cell receptor (beta chain) sequence. What it binds is not known. V was clipped by 4 bases and J by 4 bases, with 13 bases between them. CDR3 length: 14 residues. Germline CDR1 reads SGHNT; CDR2 reads YYREEE (reference sequence). These data are taken from a study of T cell responses to AZD1222 COVID-19 vaccine. Overall study results and limits: Across spike, vaccine-associated CD4 TCRs were found, dominant at 160-218 and 743-854. White British donors predominated, females outnumbered males, and clonal diversity was possibly underestimated. Two AZD1222 doses significantly raised spike-specific TCR breadth and depth over controls.

Pooled in the analysis were second doses at about 4 or about 12 weeks. Measured with immunoSEQ multiplex PCR; TCRdb has only the in-frame clones, and not every one. The table includes 90,000 to 120,000 clones, approximately 90% detected once. The chain recombines TRBV5-4 with TRBJ2-3, with D tentatively TRBD2 (6 bases). The TCR sequence derives from an adult who received the AZD1222 COVID-19 vaccine. The specimen comprised peripheral blood, sampled 28 days after the second AZD1222 dose. The CDR3 sequence is CASSPWTTPDTQYF. The CDR3 region has the DNA TGTGCCAGCAGCCCTTGGACTACGCCAGATACGCAGTATTTT.